A selection of T cell receptor beta chains follows, all from one sample in a study of somatic mutations in cytotoxic T cells in rheumatoid arthritis. Only in-frame clones appear in the TCRdb table, and some are missing; sequencing was by immunoSEQ multiplex PCR. The sample lists some 20,000 clones; around four fifths were seen once. Sequencing was carried out using CD8+ T cells sorted from blood. The source of these receptors is an adult with rheumatoid arthritis. Each CDR3 is given with its conserved first and last residue. Fields, in order: V gene, J gene, D gene, CDR3 protein, CDR3 DNA. The D gene is left open where the match is weak.

TRBV6-1	TRBJ2-2	-	CASSDLGERTIGELFF	TGTGCCAGCAGTGACTTGGGGGAGCGGACAATCGGGGAGCTGTTTTTT
TRBV27	TRBJ1-1	TRBD1	CASSTPGRGRPEAFF	TGTGCCAGCAGCACCCCAGGGAGGGGGCGGCCTGAAGCTTTCTTT
TRBV7-8	TRBJ1-2	TRBD1	CASSLTPDRGNTVNYGYTF	TGTGCCAGCAGCTTAACGCCGGACAGGGGGAATACCGTTAACTATGGCTACACCTTC
TRBV7-3	TRBJ2-3	TRBD1	CASSLRTGSTDTQYF	TGTGCCAGCAGCTTAAGGACAGGGAGCACAGATACGCAGTATTTT
TRBV18	TRBJ2-7	TRBD1	CASSPGTGDYEQYF	TGTGCCAGCTCACCCGGGACAGGAGACTACGAGCAGTACTTC
TRBV4-1	TRBJ1-1	TRBD1	CASSPRQGNTEAFF	TGCGCCAGCAGCCCCCGACAGGGGAACACTGAAGCTTTCTTT
TRBV12-5	TRBJ2-4	-	CASGLHKNIQYF	TGTGCTAGTGGTTTGCATAAAAACATTCAGTACTTC
TRBV7-6	TRBJ2-3	-	CASSLAPGTFTTVPSLTDTQYF	TGTGCCAGCAGCTTAGCCCCAGGGACCTTTACCACAGTCCCATCCTTAACAGATACGCAGTATTTT
TRBV9	TRBJ1-4	-	CASSPGGEKLFF	TGTGCCAGCAGCCCCGGCGGGGAAAAACTGTTTTTT
TRBV6-1	TRBJ2-7	-	CATGYEQYF	TGTGCCACGGGGTACGAGCAGTACTTC
TRBV18	TRBJ1-1	-	CASSPRAGTAEAFF	TGTGCCAGCTCACCTCGAGCGGGGACTGCTGAAGCTTTCTTT
TRBV9	TRBJ2-5	TRBD2	CASSVGGGAGETQYF	TGTGCCAGCAGCGTAGGCGGGGGGGCCGGTGAGACCCAGTACTTC
TRBV6-4	TRBJ1-6	TRBD1	CASSDEGGNNSPLHF	TGTGCCAGCAGTGACGAAGGGGGCAATAATTCACCCCTCCACTTT
TRBV6-1	TRBJ1-2	-	CALGGYTF	TGTGCCCTTGGGGGCTACACCTTC
TRBV7-3	TRBJ1-1	-	CASSLMGRGRGMNTEAFF	TGTGCCAGCAGCTTAATGGGGCGGGGCAGGGGAATGAACACTGAAGCTTTCTTT
TRBV13	TRBJ2-1	-	CASSPPRIYEQFF	TGTGCCAGCAGCCCACCCCGTATATATGAGCAGTTCTTC
TRBV7-9	TRBJ2-7	TRBD1	CASSDVQGASEQYF	TGTGCCAGCAGCGACGTACAGGGGGCTAGCGAGCAGTACTTC
TRBV7-9	TRBJ2-2	-	CASSFAAGYANTGELFF	TGTGCCAGCAGCTTCGCCGCAGGGTATGCGAACACCGGGGAGCTGTTTTTT
TRBV28	TRBJ1-6	-	CASSTRSSYNSPLHF	TGTGCCAGCAGTACAAGGAGCTCCTATAATTCACCCCTCCACTTT
TRBV14	TRBJ1-5	-	CASSQEERGRQPQHF	TGTGCCAGCAGCCAAGAGGAAAGGGGAAGACAGCCCCAGCATTTT
TRBV27	TRBJ2-3	-	CASSPFPLRREGGTDTQYF	TGTGCCAGCAGTCCTTTTCCCCTCCGTAGGGAGGGGGGCACAGATACGCAGTATTTT
TRBV27	TRBJ2-2	-	CASSWQGENTGELFF	TGTGCCAGCAGTTGGCAGGGCGAGAACACCGGGGAGCTGTTTTTT